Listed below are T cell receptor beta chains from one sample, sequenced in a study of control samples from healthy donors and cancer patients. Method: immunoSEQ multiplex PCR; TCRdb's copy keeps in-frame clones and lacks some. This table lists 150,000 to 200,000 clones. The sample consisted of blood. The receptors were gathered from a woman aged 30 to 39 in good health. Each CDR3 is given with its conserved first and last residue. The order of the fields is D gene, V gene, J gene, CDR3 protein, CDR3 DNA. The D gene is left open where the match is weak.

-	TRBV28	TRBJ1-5	CASSSVWREQPQHF	TGTGCCAGCAGCTCCGTGTGGAGGGAACAGCCCCAGCATTTT
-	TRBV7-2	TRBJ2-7	CASSPLPGSSYEQYF	TGTGCCAGCAGTCCCCTCCCGGGTAGCTCCTACGAGCAGTACTTC
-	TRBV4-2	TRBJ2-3	CASSPTLGTQYF	TGTGCCAGCAGCCCGACCTTGGGGACGCAGTATTTT
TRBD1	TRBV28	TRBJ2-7	CASSLTGAQGLYEQYF	TGTGCCAGCAGTTTGACAGGGGCTCAGGGGCTTTACGAGCAGTACTTC
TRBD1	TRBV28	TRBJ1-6	CASSVQGASSPLHF	TGTGCCAGCAGTGTACAGGGGGCGAGTTCACCCCTCCACTTT
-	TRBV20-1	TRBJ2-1	CSARPTNEQFF	TGCAGTGCTAGGCCGACCAATGAGCAGTTCTTC
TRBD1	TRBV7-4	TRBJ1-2	CASSLEGDRDRYTF	TGTGCCAGCAGCTTAGAGGGGGACAGGGATCGCTACACCTTC
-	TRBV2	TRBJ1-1	CASSVRRNTEAFF	TGTGCCAGCAGTGTGAGGAGGAACACTGAAGCTTTCTTT
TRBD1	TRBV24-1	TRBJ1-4	CATSDSYRGAIKEATNEKLFF	TGTGCCACCAGTGATTCATACAGGGGTGCGATTAAGGAGGCAACTAATGAAAAACTGTTTTTT
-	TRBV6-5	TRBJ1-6	CASTSQSSYNSPLHF	TGTGCCAGCACCTCACAGTCGTCCTATAATTCACCCCTCCACTTT
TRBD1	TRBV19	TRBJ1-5	CASSITGTGNQPQHF	TGTGCCAGTAGTATCACCGGGACAGGGAATCAGCCCCAGCATTTT
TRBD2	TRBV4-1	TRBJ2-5	CASSQATRLAGIPETQYF	TGCGCCAGCAGCCAAGCTACCCGGCTAGCGGGGATTCCGGAGACCCAGTACTTC
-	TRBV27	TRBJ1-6	CASSTPQNNSPLHF	TGTGCCAGCAGTACACCCCAGAACAATTCACCCCTCCACTTT
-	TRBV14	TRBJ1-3	CASSPGHSGNTIYF	TGTGCCAGCAGCCCCGGACACTCTGGAAACACCATATATTTT
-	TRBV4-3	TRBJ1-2	CASSQVRGESGYTF	TGCGCCAGCAGCCAAGTCCGCGGAGAGAGTGGCTACACCTTC
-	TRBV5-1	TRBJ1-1	CASRMDRNTEAFF	TGCGCCAGCAGGATGGACAGGAACACTGAAGCTTTCTTT
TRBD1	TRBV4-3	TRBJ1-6	CASSQGTGGRNSPLHF	TGCGCCAGCAGCCAAGGTACAGGGGGCCGAAATTCACCCCTCCACTTT
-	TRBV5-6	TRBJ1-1	CASSSGGHLNTEAFF	TGTGCCAGCAGCTCGGGTGGACACCTGAACACTGAAGCTTTCTTT
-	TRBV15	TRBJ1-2	CATSAGLNSNGYTF	TGTGCCACCAGCGCGGGACTGAATAGCAATGGCTACACCTTC
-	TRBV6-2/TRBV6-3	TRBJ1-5	CASSYVRAEGNQPQHF	TGTGCCAGCAGTTACGTGAGGGCGGAGGGCAATCAGCCCCAGCATTTT